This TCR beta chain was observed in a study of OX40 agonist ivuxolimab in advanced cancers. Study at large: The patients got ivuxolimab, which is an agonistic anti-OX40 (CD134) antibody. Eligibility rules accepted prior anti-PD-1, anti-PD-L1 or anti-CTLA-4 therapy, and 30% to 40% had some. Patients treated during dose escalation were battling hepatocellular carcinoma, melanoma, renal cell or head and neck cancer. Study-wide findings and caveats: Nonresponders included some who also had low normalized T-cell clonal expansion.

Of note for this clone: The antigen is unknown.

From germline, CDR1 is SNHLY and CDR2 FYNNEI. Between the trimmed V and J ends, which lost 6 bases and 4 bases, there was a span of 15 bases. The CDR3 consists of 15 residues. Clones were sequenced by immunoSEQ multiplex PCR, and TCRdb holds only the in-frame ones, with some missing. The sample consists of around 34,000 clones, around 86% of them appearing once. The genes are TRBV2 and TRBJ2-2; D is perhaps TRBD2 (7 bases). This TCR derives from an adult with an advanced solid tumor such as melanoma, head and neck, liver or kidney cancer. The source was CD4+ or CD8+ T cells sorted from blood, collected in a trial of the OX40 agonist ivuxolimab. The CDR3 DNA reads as TGTGCCAGCAGGGCGGGGGCCGCCGGCACCGGGGAGCTGTTTTTT. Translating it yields CASRAGAAGTGELFF.